The sequence of this T cell receptor (beta chain) was determined in a study of T cell changes during pregnancy in multiple sclerosis. Germline-derived CDR1 and CDR2 are SGHRS and YFSETQ. Trimming pared 0 bases from V and 2 bases from J, leaving 6 bases between. The CDR3 covers 14 residues. Assay: immunoSEQ multiplex PCR; the TCRdb copy retains only in-frame clones and omits some. Of roughly 84,000 clones in the sample, around 93% were seen once. The sample was peripheral blood, taken in the third trimester of pregnancy. This chain uses TRBV5-1 with TRBJ1-5, with a tentative D call TRBD1 (5 bases). The receptor was derived from a female donor in good health, enrolled as a control in a pregnancy study. The CDR3 sequence is CASSLGGGNQPQHF. The DNA for the CDR3 is TGCGCCAGCAGCTTGGGGGGGGGCAATCAGCCCCAGCATTTT.